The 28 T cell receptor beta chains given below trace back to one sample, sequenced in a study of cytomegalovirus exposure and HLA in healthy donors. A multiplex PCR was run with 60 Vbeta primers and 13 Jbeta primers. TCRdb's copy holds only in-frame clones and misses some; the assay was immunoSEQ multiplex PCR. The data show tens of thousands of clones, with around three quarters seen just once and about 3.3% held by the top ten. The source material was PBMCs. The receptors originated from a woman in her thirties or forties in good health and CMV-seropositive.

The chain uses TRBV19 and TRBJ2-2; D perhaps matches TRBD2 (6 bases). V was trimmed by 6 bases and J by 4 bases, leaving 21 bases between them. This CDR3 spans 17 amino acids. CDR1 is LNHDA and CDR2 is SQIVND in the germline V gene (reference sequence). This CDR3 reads CASSGGFGPRGTGELFF. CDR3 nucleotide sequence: TGTGCCAGTAGCGGGGGATTCGGGCCTCGAGGCACCGGGGAGCTGTTTTTT.

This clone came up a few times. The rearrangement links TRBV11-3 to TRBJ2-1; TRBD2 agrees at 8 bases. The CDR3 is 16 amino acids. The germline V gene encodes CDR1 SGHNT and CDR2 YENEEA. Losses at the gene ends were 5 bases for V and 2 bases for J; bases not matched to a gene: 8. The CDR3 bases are TGTGCCAGCAGCCCGATCGGGGGGGGACCCTACAATGAGCAGTTCTTC. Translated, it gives CASSPIGGGPYNEQFF.

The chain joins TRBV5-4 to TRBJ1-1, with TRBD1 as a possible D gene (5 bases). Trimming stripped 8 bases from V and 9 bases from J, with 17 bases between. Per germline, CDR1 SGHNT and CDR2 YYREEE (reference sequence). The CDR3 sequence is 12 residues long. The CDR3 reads CASQGPGTQAFF. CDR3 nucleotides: TGTGCCAGTCAGGGCCCGGGCACACAAGCTTTCTTT. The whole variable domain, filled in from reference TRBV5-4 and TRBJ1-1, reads ETGVTQSPTHLIKTRGQQVTLRCSSQSGHNTVSWYQQALGQGPQFIFQYYREEENGRGNFPPRFSGLQFPNYSSELNVNALELDDSALYLCASQGPGTQAFFGQGTRLTVV.

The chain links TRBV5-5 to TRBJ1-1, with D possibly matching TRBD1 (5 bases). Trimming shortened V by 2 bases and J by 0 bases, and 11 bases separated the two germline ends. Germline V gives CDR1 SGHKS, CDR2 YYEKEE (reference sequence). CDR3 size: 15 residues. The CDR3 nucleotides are TGTGCCAGCAGCTTTGCGACGGACATGAACACTGAAGCTTTCTTT. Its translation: CASSFATDMNTEAFF.

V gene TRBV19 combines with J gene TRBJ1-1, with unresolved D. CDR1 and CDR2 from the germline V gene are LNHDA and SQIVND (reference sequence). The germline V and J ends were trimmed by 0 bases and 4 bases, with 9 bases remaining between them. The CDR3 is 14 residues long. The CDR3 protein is CASSIDRGFTEAFF. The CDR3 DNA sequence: TGTGCCAGTAGTATAGATCGAGGGTTCACTGAAGCTTTCTTT.

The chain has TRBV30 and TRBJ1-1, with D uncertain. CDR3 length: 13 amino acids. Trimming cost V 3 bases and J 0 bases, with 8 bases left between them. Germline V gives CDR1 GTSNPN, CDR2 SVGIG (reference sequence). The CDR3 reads CAWRRELNTEAFF. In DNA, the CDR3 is TGTGCCTGGAGGAGGGAATTGAACACTGAAGCTTTCTTT.

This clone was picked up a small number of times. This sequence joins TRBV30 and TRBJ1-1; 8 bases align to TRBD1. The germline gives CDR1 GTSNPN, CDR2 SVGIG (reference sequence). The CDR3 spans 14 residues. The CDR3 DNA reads TGTGACCGGCAGGGGGCGTCAGAAAGCACTGAAGCTTTCTTT. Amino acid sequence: CDRQGASESTEAFF.

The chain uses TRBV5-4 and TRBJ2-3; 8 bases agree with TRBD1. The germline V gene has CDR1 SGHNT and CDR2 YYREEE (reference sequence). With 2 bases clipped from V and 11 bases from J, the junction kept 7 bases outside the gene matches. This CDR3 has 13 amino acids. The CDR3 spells CASSLKGQALQYF. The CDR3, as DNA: TGTGCCAGCAGCTTAAAGGGACAGGCCCTGCAGTATTTT. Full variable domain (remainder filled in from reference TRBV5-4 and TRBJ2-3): ETGVTQSPTHLIKTRGQQVTLRCSSQSGHNTVSWYQQALGQGPQFIFQYYREEENGRGNFPPRFSGLQFPNYSSELNVNALELDDSALYLCASSLKGQALQYFGPGTRLTVL.

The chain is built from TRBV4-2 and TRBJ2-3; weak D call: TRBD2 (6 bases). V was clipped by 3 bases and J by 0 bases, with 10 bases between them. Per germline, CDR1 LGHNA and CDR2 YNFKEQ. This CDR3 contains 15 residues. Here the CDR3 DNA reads TGTGCCAGCAGCCAGTGGACTACTAGCACAGATACGCAGTATTTT. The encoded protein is CASSQWTTSTDTQYF.

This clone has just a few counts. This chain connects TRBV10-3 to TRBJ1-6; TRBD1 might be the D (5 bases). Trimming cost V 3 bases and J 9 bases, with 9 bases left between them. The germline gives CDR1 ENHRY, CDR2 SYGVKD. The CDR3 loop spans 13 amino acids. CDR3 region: CAISDRGISPLHF. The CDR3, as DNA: TGTGCCATCAGTGATCGGGGGATTTCACCCCTCCACTTT.

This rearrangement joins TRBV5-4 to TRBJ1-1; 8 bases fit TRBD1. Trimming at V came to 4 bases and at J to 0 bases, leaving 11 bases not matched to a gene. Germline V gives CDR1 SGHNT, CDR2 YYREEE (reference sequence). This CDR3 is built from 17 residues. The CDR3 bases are TGTGCCAGCAGCAGCGCCGGGACAGGAAGTATGAACACTGAAGCTTTCTTT. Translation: CASSSAGTGSMNTEAFF.

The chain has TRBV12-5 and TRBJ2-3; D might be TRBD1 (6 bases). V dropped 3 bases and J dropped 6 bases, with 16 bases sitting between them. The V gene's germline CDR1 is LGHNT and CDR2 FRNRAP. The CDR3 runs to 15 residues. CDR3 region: CASGFSTGTSDTQYF. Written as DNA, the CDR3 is TGTGCTAGTGGTTTTTCAACCGGGACATCGGATACGCAGTATTTT.

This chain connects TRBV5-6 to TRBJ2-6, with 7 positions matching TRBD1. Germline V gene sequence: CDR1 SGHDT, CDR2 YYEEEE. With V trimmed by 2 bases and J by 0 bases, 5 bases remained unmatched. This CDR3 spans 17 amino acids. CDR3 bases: TGTGCCAGCAGCTTACCGGGACAGAGCTCTGGGGCCAACGTCCTGACTTTC. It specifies CASSLPGQSSGANVLTF.

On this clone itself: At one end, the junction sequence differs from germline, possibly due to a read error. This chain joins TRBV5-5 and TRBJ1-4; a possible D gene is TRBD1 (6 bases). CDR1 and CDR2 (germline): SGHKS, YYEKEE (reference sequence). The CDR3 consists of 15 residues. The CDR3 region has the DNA TGTGCCAGCAGCTTGGCGGCAGGGGCTAAGGAAAAACTGTTTTTT. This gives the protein CASSLAAGAKEKLFF.

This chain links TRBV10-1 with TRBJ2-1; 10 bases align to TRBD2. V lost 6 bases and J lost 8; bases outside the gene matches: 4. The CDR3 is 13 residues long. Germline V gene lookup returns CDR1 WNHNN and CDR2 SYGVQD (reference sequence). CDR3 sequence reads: CASRASGGDEQFF. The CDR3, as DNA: TGCGCCAGCAGGGCTAGCGGGGGCGATGAGCAGTTCTTC.

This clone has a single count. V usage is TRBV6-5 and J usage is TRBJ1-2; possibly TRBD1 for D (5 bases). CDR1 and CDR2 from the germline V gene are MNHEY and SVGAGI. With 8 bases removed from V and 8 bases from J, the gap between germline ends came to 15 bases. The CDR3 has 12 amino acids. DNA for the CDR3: TGTGCCAGCGTCACGACAGTCGGGGGCTACACCTTC. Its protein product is CASVTTVGGYTF.

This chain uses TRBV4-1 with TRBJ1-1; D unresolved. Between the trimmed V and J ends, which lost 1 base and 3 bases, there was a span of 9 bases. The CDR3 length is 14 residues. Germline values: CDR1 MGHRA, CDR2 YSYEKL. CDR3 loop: CASSQGRFHTEAFF. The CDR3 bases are TGCGCCAGCAGCCAAGGTCGGTTTCACACTGAAGCTTTCTTT.

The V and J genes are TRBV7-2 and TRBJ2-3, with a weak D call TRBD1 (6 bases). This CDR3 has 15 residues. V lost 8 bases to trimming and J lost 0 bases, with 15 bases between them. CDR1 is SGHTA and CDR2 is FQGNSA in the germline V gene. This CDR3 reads CASQRTVRSTDTQYF. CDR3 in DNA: TGTGCCAGCCAAAGGACAGTTAGAAGCACAGATACGCAGTATTTT.

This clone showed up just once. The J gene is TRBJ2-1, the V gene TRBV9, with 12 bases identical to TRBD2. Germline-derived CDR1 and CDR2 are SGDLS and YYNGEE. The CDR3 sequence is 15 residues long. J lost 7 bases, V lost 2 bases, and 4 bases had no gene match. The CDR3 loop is CASSVTSGGWNEQFF. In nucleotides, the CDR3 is TGTGCCAGCAGCGTCACTAGCGGGGGGTGGAATGAGCAGTTCTTC.

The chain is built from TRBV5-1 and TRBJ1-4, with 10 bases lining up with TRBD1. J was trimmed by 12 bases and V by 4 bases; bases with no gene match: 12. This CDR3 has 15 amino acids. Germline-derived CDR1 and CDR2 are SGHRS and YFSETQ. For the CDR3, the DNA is TGCGCCAGCAGCCCTGTGGACAGGGGGGGTCGGGAACTGTTTTTT. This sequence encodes CASSPVDRGGRELFF.

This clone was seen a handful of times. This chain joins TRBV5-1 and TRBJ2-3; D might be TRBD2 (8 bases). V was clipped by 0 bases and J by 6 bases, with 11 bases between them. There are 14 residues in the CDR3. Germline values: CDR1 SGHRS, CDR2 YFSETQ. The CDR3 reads CASSLAGGGDTQYF. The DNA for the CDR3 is TGCGCCAGCAGCTTGGCGGGAGGGGGCGATACGCAGTATTTT.

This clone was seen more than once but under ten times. CDR3 loop: CAIADRLFSYEQYF. In DNA, the CDR3 is TGTGCCATCGCCGACAGATTATTCTCCTACGAGCAGTACTTC. The chain links TRBV10-3 to TRBJ2-7, with a weak D call TRBD1 (5 bases). Trimming stripped 8 bases from V and 0 bases from J, with 14 bases between. Germline loops: CDR1 ENHRY, CDR2 SYGVKD. The CDR3 loop spans 14 amino acids.

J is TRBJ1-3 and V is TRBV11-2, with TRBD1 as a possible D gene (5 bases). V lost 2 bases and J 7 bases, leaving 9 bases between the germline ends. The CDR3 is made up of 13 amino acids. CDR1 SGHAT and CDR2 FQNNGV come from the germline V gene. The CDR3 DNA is TGTGCCAGCAGCTTACGTGGGGGGAACACCATATATTTT. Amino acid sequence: CASSLRGGNTIYF.

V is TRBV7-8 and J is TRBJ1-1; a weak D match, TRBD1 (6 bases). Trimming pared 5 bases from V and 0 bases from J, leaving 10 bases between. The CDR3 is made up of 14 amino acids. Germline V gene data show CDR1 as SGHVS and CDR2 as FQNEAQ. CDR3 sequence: CASSQDRMNTEAFF. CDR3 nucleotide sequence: TGTGCCAGCAGCCAGGACAGAATGAACACTGAAGCTTTCTTT.

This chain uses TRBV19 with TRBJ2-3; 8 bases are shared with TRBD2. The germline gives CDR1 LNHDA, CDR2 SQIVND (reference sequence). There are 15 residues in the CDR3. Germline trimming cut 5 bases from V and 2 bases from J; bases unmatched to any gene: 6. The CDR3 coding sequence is TGTGCCAGTAGTCCAAATAGCGGGGACACAGATACGCAGTATTTT. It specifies CASSPNSGDTDTQYF.

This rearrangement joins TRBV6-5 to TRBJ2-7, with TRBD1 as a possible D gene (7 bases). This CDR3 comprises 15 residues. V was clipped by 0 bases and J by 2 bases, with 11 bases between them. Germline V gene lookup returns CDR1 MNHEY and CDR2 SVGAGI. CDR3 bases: TGTGCCAGCAGTTACTCTCCCAGGGGGGCCTACGAGCAGTACTTC. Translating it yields CASSYSPRGAYEQYF.

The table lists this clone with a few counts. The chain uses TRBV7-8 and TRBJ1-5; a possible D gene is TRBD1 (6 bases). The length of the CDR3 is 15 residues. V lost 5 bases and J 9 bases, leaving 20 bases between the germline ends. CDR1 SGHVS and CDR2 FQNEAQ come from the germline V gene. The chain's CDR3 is CASSPLRTVTLPQHF. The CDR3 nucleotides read TGTGCCAGCAGCCCCCTCCGGACAGTAACTCTGCCCCAGCATTTT.

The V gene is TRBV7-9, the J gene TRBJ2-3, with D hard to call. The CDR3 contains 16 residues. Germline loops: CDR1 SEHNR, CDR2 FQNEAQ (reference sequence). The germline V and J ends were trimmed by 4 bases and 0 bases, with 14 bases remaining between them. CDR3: CASSSTGSTSTDTQYF. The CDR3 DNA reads TGTGCCAGCAGCTCGACTGGCAGTACTAGCACAGATACGCAGTATTTT.